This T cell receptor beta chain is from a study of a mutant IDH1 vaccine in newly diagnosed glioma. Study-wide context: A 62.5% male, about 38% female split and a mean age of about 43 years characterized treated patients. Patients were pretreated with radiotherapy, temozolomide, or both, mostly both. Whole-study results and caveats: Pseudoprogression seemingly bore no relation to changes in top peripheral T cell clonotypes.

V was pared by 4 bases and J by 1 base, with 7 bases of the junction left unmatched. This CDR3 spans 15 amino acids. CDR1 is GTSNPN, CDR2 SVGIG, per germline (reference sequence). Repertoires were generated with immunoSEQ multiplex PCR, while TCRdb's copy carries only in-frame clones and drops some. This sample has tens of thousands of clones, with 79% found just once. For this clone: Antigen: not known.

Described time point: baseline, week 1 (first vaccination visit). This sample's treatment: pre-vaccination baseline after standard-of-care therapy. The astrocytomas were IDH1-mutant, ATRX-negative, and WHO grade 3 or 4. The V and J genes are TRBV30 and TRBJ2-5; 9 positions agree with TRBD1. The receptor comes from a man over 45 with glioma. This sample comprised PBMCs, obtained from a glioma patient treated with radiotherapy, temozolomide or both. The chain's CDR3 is CAWIKNRGLQETQYF. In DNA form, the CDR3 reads TGTGCCTGGATCAAGAACAGGGGGCTCCAAGAGACCCAGTACTTC. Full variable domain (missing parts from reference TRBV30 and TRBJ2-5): SQTIHQWPATLVQPVGSPLSLECTVEGTSNPNLYWYRQAAGRGLQLLFYSVGIGQISSEVPQNLSASRPQDRQFILSSKKLLLSDSGFYLCAWIKNRGLQETQYFGPGTRLLVL.